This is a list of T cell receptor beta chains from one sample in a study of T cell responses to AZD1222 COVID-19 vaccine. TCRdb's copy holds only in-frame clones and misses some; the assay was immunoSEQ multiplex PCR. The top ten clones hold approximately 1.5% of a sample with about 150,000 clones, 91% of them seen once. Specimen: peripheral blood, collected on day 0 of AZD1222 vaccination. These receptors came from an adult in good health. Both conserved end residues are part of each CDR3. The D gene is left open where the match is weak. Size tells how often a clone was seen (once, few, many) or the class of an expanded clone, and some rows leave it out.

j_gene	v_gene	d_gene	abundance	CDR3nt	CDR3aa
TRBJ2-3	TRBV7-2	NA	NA	TGTGCCAGCAGCTTAACGGTTGGGTATAGCGGGTACAGGGCAGATACGCAGTATTTT	CASSLTVGYSGYRADTQYF
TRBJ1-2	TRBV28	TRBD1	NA	TGTGCCAGCAGTCCCCCAAAGGGGGCAAACTATGGCTACACCTTC	CASSPPKGANYGYTF
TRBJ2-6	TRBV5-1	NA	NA	TGCGCCAGCAGCTTGGGAGGGTTGGGGGCCAACGTCCTGACTTTC	CASSLGGLGANVLTF
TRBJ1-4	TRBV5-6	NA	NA	TGTGCCAGCAGCCCCGGGACATCAACTAATGAAAAACTGTTTTTT	CASSPGTSTNEKLFF
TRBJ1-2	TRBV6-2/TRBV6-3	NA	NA	TGTGCCAGCAGTTCCCGGGGACCTCTCTTCTTC	CASSSRGPLFF
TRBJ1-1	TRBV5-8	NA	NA	TGTGCCAGCAGGTTTAATTGGGGGTTGGACACTGAAGCTTTCTTT	CASRFNWGLDTEAFF
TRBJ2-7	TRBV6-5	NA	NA	TGTGCCGTGTCCCGGGTAAATTTAGACGAGCAGTACTTC	CAVSRVNLDEQYF
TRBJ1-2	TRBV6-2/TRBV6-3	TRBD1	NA	TGTGCCAGCAGCCGGGACAGCCAGAACTATGGCTACACCTTC	CASSRDSQNYGYTF
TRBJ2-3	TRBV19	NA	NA	TGTGCCAGTAGTAGGGGACCGCGACGGGCAGATACGCAGTATTTT	CASSRGPRRADTQYF
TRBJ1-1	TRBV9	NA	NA	TGTGCCAGCAGCGTAGAGGGTAGTTTGAACACTGAAGCTTTCTTT	CASSVEGSLNTEAFF
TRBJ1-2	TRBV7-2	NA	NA	TGTGCCAGCAGCTTAGTGTCTGGGGAAGGCGTCTATGGCTACACCTTC	CASSLVSGEGVYGYTF
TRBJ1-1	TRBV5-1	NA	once	TGCGCCAGCAGCATACAGGGAAGCAAGCCTGAAGCTTTCTTT	CASSIQGSKPEAFF
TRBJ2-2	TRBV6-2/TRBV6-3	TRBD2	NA	TGTGCCAGCAGTGACGGTAGGCGGGAGATGAACACCGGGGAGCTGTTTTTT	CASSDGRREMNTGELFF
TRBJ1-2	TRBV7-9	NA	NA	TGTGCCAGCAGCTCGAGTACTGGAGGCTACACCTTC	CASSSSTGGYTF
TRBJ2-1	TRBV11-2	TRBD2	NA	TGTGCCAGCAGCCCTAGACTAGCCGGGCAGTTCTTC	CASSPRLAGQFF
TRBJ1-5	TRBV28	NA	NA	TGTGCCAGCAGTTTCAGGGGACAGCCCCAGCATTTT	CASSFRGQPQHF
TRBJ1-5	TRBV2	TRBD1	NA	TGTGCCAGCAGACGGGACAGGGAAAGTCAGCCCCAGCATTTT	CASRRDRESQPQHF
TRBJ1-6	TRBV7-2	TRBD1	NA	TGTGCCAGCAGCTTAAAGAGGGACAGAGCTGCACCCCTCCACTTT	CASSLKRDRAAPLHF
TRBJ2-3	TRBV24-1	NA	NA	TGTGCCACCAGTGATGGGGGGTCCAGCACAGATACGCAGTATTTT	CATSDGGSSTDTQYF
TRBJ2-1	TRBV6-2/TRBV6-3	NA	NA	TGTGCCAGCAGTCGGGGGCTAGGGCCGGCCAATGAGCAGTTCTTC	CASSRGLGPANEQFF
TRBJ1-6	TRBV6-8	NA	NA	TGTGCCAGCAGTTACTATCAGAAGGATTCACCCCTCCACTTT	CASSYYQKDSPLHF
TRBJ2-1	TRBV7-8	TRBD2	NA	TGTGCCAGCAGCCGAGCGGGACTAGCGACAAGGAATGAGCAGTTCTTC	CASSRAGLATRNEQFF
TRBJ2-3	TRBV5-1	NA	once	TGCGCCAGCAGCCCGGGACCTGGGACAGATACGCAGTATTTT	CASSPGPGTDTQYF
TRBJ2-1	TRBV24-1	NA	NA	TGTGCCACCAGTGACTCAGGGTTAAGCAATGAGCAGTTCTTC	CATSDSGLSNEQFF
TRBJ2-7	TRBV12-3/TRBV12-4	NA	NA	TGTGCCAGCAGTCTAGCGAGAGCCTACGAGCAGTACTTC	CASSLARAYEQYF
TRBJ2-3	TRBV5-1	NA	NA	TGCGCCAGCAGCACCCTGACCCCGGAGGGGCAGTATTTT	CASSTLTPEGQYF
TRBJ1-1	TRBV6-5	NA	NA	TGTGCCAGCAGTTACGATAACAGAAAGAACACTGAAGCTTTCTTT	CASSYDNRKNTEAFF
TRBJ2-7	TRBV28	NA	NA	TGTGCCAGCAGCCCAAATGTTATGGGGACAACCTACGAGCAGTACTTC	CASSPNVMGTTYEQYF
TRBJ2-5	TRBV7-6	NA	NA	TGTGCCAGCAGCTTCGGGGAGACCCAGTACTTC	CASSFGETQYF
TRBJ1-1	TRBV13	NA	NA	TGTGCCAGCAGCCCCCGCACCTTTAAGGCTGAAGCTTTCTTT	CASSPRTFKAEAFF
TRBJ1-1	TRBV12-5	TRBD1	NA	TGTGCTAGTGGACTTACAGGGGACGCTGAAGCTTTCTTT	CASGLTGDAEAFF
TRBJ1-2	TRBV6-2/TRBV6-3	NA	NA	TGTGCCAGCAGTTACTGCCGGGGGGACCCCAGGACGGCCTTTAACTATGGCTACACCTTC	CASSYCRGDPRTAFNYGYTF
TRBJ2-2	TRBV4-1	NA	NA	TGCGCCAGCAGCCGGGGACATGGTCCTAGTTGGGAGCTGTTTTTT	CASSRGHGPSWELFF
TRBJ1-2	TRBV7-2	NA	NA	TGTGCCAGCAGGGCCGACAGGCCCTATGGCTACACCTTC	CASRADRPYGYTF
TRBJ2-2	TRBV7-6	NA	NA	TGTGCCAGCAGGGTGATTTCGAACACCGGGGAGCTGTTTTTT	CASRVISNTGELFF
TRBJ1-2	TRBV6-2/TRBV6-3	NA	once	TGTGCCAGCAGTTACGCCTGGGATGGCTACACCTTC	CASSYAWDGYTF
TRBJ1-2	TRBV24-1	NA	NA	TGTGCCACCAGTGACCTCCCGCGGTCCTATGGCTACACCTTC	CATSDLPRSYGYTF
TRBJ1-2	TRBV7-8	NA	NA	TGTGCCAGCAGCTTAAGTCACTATGGCTACACCTTC	CASSLSHYGYTF
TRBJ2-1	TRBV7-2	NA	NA	TGTGCCAGCAGCTTAAGGGCCATCGGAAATGAGCAGTTCTTC	CASSLRAIGNEQFF
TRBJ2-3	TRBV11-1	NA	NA	TGTGCCAGCAGCTTAAAAGATACGCAGTATTTT	CASSLKDTQYF
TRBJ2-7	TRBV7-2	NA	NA	TGTGCCAGCAGCCTAACGGGCCCAGAAGGAAACGAGCAGTACTTC	CASSLTGPEGNEQYF
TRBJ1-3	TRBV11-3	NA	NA	TGTGCCAGCAGCTTCTCACGGAACTCTGGAAACACCATATATTTT	CASSFSRNSGNTIYF
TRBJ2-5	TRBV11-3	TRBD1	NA	TGTGCCAGCAGCGACCCTCGAGGGACAGGGGGAGAGACCCAGTACTTC	CASSDPRGTGGETQYF
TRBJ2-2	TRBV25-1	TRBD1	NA	TGTGCCAGCAGCGACAGGGCCGCCGGGGAGCTGTTTTTT	CASSDRAAGELFF
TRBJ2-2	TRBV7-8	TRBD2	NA	TGTGCCAGCAGCTCCCTGACTAGCGGGAGTGCCGGGGAGCTGTTTTTT	CASSSLTSGSAGELFF
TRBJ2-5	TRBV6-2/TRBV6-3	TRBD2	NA	TGTGCCAGCAGTTATTGGGCGGGGGGGCGACGAGAGACCCAGTACTTC	CASSYWAGGRRETQYF
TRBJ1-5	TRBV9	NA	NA	TGTGCCAGCAGCGCGAGCCTGGGTCCTAATCAGCCCCAGCATTTT	CASSASLGPNQPQHF
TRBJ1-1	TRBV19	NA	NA	TGTGCCAGTAGTATGGACCAATGGGACACTGAAGCTTTCTTT	CASSMDQWDTEAFF
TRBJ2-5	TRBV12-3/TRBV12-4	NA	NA	TGTGCCAGCAGCTATACCGGGGAGACCCAGTACTTC	CASSYTGETQYF
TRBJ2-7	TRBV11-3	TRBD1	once	TGTGCCAGCAGCTTTGTCGCGGACAGGGGTACCTACGAGCAGTACTTC	CASSFVADRGTYEQYF
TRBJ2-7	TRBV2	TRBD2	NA	TGTGCCAGCAGTGATGGGACTAGCGGGGGACGGACCTACGAGCAGTACTTC	CASSDGTSGGRTYEQYF
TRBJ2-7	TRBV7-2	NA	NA	TGTGCCAGCAAGGCCGGGATCTCCTACGAGCAGTACTTC	CASKAGISYEQYF
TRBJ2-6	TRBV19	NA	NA	TGTGCCAGTAGTACCCCCCTGATGGGGAACGGGGCCAACGTCCTGACTTTC	CASSTPLMGNGANVLTF
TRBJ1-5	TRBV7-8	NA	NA	TGTGCCAGCAGCCACGGAGATTATAGCAATCAGCCCCAGCATTTT	CASSHGDYSNQPQHF
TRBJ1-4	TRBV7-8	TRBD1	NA	TGTGCCAGCAGCGAGAGGAGGACAGGGAATGAAAAACTGTTTTTT	CASSERRTGNEKLFF
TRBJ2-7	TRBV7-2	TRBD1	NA	TGTGCCAGCAGCTTAGCCAGAACTGACAGGGATGAGCAGTACTTC	CASSLARTDRDEQYF
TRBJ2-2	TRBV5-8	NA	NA	TGTGCCAGCAGCTTGTATAAGGGCGGAGGAGGGACCGGGGAGCTGTTTTTT	CASSLYKGGGGTGELFF
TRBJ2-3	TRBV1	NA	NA	TGCACCAGCAGCGACAAGCCTACTAGCGGGAGGAGGTGTCCAGATACGCAGTATTTT	CTSSDKPTSGRRCPDTQYF